Below are 25 T cell receptor beta chains sequenced from a single sample in a study of blood T cell repertoires in COVID-19. Method: immunoSEQ multiplex PCR; TCRdb's copy keeps in-frame clones and lacks some. The sample shows around 150,000 clones, roughly 86% of them seen only once. Specimen: peripheral blood. The receptors were gathered from a woman aged 55-70 years who had recovered from COVID-19.

The genes are TRBV2 and TRBJ1-2; possible D gene TRBD1, 6 bases. This CDR3 contains 15 residues. Trimming took 0 bases from V and 4 from J, leaving 12 bases between them. Germline CDR1 and CDR2: SNHLY and FYNNEI. The CDR3 reads CASSEAQGVGYGYTF. CDR3 coding DNA: TGTGCCAGCAGTGAAGCACAGGGCGTCGGCTATGGCTACACCTTC.

The chain couples TRBV5-1 to TRBJ2-2; TRBD1 aligns across 12 bases. The CDR3 totals 16 residues. Germline CDR1 is SGHRS and CDR2 is YFSETQ. J gave up 0 bases and V 7 bases, and 4 bases lay outside the gene matches. CDR3 residues: CASRDRGPSNTGELFF. CDR3 in DNA: TGCGCCAGCCGGGACAGGGGGCCTTCGAACACCGGGGAGCTGTTTTTT.

The genes are TRBV7-9 and TRBJ2-3; D ambiguous. Germline V gene sequence: CDR1 SEHNR, CDR2 FQNEAQ (reference sequence). CDR3 length equals 14 residues. V was pared by 2 bases and J by 2 bases, with 8 bases between. The DNA for the CDR3 is TGTGCCAGCAGCTTATTCGGTCTCACAGATACGCAGTATTTT. Translated: CASSLFGLTDTQYF.

The chain carries TRBV7-8 and TRBJ1-1; 9 nucleotides align to TRBD1. The CDR3 covers 15 residues. Germline V gene lookup returns CDR1 SGHVS and CDR2 FQNEAQ. The ends lost 5 bases at V and 0 bases at J; junction bases unmatched: 4. CDR3 DNA sequence: TGTGCCAGCAGCCCAGGGACAGGGATGAACACTGAAGCTTTCTTT. This sequence encodes CASSPGTGMNTEAFF.

The rearrangement joins TRBV5-6 to TRBJ2-2; the D gene is possibly TRBD2 (7 bases). V dropped 0 bases and J dropped 7 bases, with 16 bases sitting between them. Per germline, CDR1 SGHDT and CDR2 YYEEEE. This CDR3 comprises 16 residues. Written as DNA, the CDR3 is TGTGCCAGCAGCTTGGGGCCCGGGGGGCAAGGCGGGGAGCTGTTTTTT. Its protein is CASSLGPGGQGGELFF.

V usage is TRBV5-1 and J usage is TRBJ1-1, with TRBD1 as a possible D gene (5 bases). Trimming pared 1 base from V and 5 bases from J, leaving 9 bases between. The CDR3 is 13 residues long. The V gene's germline CDR1 is SGHRS and CDR2 YFSETQ. DNA for the CDR3: TGCGCCAGCAGCTTGTGGGGGGAAACTGAAGCTTTCTTT. Translating gives CASSLWGETEAFF.

This chain joins TRBV4-3 and TRBJ1-4, with D unresolved. V shed 2 bases and J shed 5 bases, with 18 bases lying between them. The CDR3 length is 17 residues. Germline V gene data show CDR1 as LGHNA and CDR2 as YSLEER. The CDR3 coding sequence is TGCGCCAGCAGCCAACCAAGCGCGCTATCGGGGAATGAAAAACTGTTTTTT. This codes for CASSQPSALSGNEKLFF.

The chain recombines TRBV28 with TRBJ1-1; 8 nucleotides align to TRBD1. V gave up 6 bases and J gave up 1 base; unmatched junction bases: 4. The CDR3 runs to 14 residues. Germline CDR1 and CDR2: MDHEN and SYDVKM. The DNA of the CDR3 is TGTGCCAGCAGCTCAGGGGGCTCGAACACTGAAGCTTTCTTT. As protein: CASSSGGSNTEAFF.

V gene TRBV5-1 combines with J gene TRBJ1-3, with 9 bases lining up with TRBD1. The CDR3 spans 18 residues. The junction had 12 bases not matched to a gene; V was cut back by 4 bases and J by 1 base. Germline CDR1 reads SGHRS; CDR2 reads YFSETQ. The CDR3 DNA reads TGCGCCAGCAGCCGGGGGCTCTCCGGGACAGGGTCTGGAAACACCATATATTTT. Its protein is CASSRGLSGTGSGNTIYF.

This chain links TRBV9 with TRBJ1-2; D is undetermined. Germline V gene lookup returns CDR1 SGDLS and CDR2 YYNGEE. The V end was cut by 5 bases, the J end by 3 bases, with 11 bases between. The CDR3 extends over 13 amino acids. The CDR3 reads CASSAGGDYGYTF. The CDR3 region has the DNA TGTGCCAGCAGTGCCGGCGGAGACTATGGCTACACCTTC.

This clone appeared once. The chain links TRBV11-3 to TRBJ2-2, with 7 bases aligning to TRBD2. This CDR3 is 18 amino acids long. Germline-derived CDR1 and CDR2 are SGHNT and YENEEA. V shed 1 base, J shed 6 bases, and the junction held 14 bases outside the gene matches. CDR3 loop: CASSLGGGGPILAGELFF. DNA for the CDR3: TGTGCCAGCAGCTTAGGTGGCGGGGGACCCATTCTTGCCGGGGAGCTGTTTTTT.

V is TRBV7-9 and J is TRBJ2-7, with 7 bases identical to TRBD1. V gave up 6 bases and J gave up 4 bases; unmatched junction bases: 9. From germline, CDR1 is SEHNR and CDR2 FQNEAQ (reference sequence). The CDR3 runs 14 residues. The chain's CDR3 is CASSNDRAKYEQYF. The CDR3 nucleotides are TGTGCCAGCAGTAATGACAGGGCCAAATACGAGCAGTACTTC. The whole variable domain, remainder taken from reference TRBV7-9 and TRBJ2-7, is DTGVSQNPRHKITKRGQNVTFRCDPISEHNRLYWYRQTLGQGPEFLTYFQNEAQLEKSRLLSDRFSAERPKGSFSTLEIQRTEQGDSAMYLCASSNDRAKYEQYFGPGTRLTVT.

This rearrangement joins TRBV30 to TRBJ2-3; TRBD2 aligns across 7 bases. Unmatched junction bases numbered 8, after V lost 2 bases and J lost 6 bases. Germline V gene data show CDR1 as GTSNPN and CDR2 as SVGIG (reference sequence). The CDR3 totals 14 residues. The CDR3 sequence is CAWSPGGGRDTQYF. CDR3 sequence (DNA): TGTGCCTGGAGTCCGGGAGGTGGGAGGGATACGCAGTATTTT.

The chain joins TRBV7-6 to TRBJ2-3, with TRBD2 matching 15 bases. This CDR3 has 17 residues. The germline V gene encodes CDR1 SGHVS and CDR2 FNYEAQ. Germline trimming cut 0 bases from V and 7 bases from J; bases unmatched to any gene: 5. CDR3 region: CASSLAGLAGGLHTQYF. CDR3 sequence (DNA): TGTGCCAGCAGCTTAGCGGGACTAGCGGGGGGCCTTCATACGCAGTATTTT. The full variable domain, its missing parts supplied by reference TRBV7-6 and TRBJ2-3, is GAGVSQSPRYKVTKRGQDVALRCDPISGHVSLYWYRQALGQGPEFLTYFNYEAQQDKSGLPNDRFSAERPEGSISTLTIQRTEQRDSAMYRCASSLAGLAGGLHTQYFGPGTRLTVL.

This chain connects TRBV21-1 to TRBJ2-2; TRBD2 was called by the table and not checked on the DNA. TRBV21-1 represents a pseudogene. This CDR3 has 16 amino acids. For the CDR3, the DNA is TGTGCCAGCAGCGAATCCGGAGGGGTTAACGCCGGGGAGCTGTTTTTT. It encodes CASSESGGVNAGELFF.

The rearrangement links TRBV27 to TRBJ2-1; 15 bases align to TRBD2. From germline, CDR1 is MNHEY and CDR2 SMNVEV (reference sequence). V was clipped by 7 bases and J by 9 bases; unmatched bases: 13. CDR3 length: 17 amino acids. The DNA for the CDR3 is TGTGCCAGCACCCCGGATACAGGGACTAGCGGGGGGTTTGAGCAGTTCTTC. It codes for CASTPDTGTSGGFEQFF.

The chain is built from TRBV6-5 and TRBJ2-1; perhaps TRBD2 as D (7 bases). Germline CDR1 MNHEY, CDR2 SVGAGI. The CDR3 has 15 residues. V lost 6 bases to trimming and J lost 5 bases, with 17 bases between them. CDR3 region: CASRGATSFDNEQFF. The CDR3, as DNA: TGTGCCAGCAGGGGGGCGACTAGCTTCGACAATGAGCAGTTCTTC.

This rearrangement joins TRBV28 to TRBJ1-5, with D tentatively TRBD1 (6 bases). Germline V gives CDR1 MDHEN, CDR2 SYDVKM. This CDR3 is built from 15 residues. V dropped 2 bases and J dropped 6 bases, with 14 bases sitting between them. Here the CDR3 DNA reads TGTGCCAGCAGTTTAGGGCCGGGGGGCTCTCAGCCCCAGCATTTT. Translating it yields CASSLGPGGSQPQHF.

The chain is built from TRBV28 and TRBJ1-5; weak D call: TRBD1 (6 bases). V shed 2 bases and J shed 5 bases, with 10 bases lying between them. In germline, CDR1 is MDHEN, CDR2 SYDVKM. This CDR3 spans 14 amino acids. The CDR3 region has the DNA TGTGCCAGCAGTTTAGGACAGCTCCATCAGCCCCAGCATTTT. This translates into CASSLGQLHQPQHF.

This rearrangement joins TRBV5-1 to TRBJ2-2, with D perhaps TRBD1 (5 bases). V dropped 0 bases and J dropped 12 bases, with 15 bases sitting between them. Germline V lookup: CDR1 SGHRS, CDR2 YFSETQ. This CDR3 has 14 residues. In DNA form, the CDR3 reads TGCGCCAGCAGCTTGGAGTTCCAGGGAAACAAGCTGTTTTTT. Residues: CASSLEFQGNKLFF.

This chain joins TRBV28 and TRBJ2-3; 12 bases are a match to TRBD2. Germline V gives CDR1 MDHEN, CDR2 SYDVKM. Unmatched junction bases numbered 4, after V lost 1 base and J lost 5 bases. The CDR3 is 16 residues long. This CDR3 is CASSLSLAGGQDTQYF. Here the CDR3 DNA reads TGTGCCAGCAGTTTATCGCTAGCGGGGGGGCAAGATACGCAGTATTTT.

This clone was seen only a few times. The V gene is TRBV15, the J gene TRBJ1-2, with 7 bases lining up with TRBD1. The V and J ends lost 6 bases and 8 bases, in that order; junction bases with no gene match: 12. Germline values: CDR1 LNHNV, CDR2 YYDKDF (reference sequence). The CDR3 has 14 residues. The DNA of the CDR3 is TGTGCCACCAGAATGGTAGGGGGCCCTGTAGGCTACACCTTC. It translates to CATRMVGGPVGYTF. The full variable domain, in which reference TRBV15 and TRBJ1-2 provide the parts outside the CDR3, is DAMVIQNPRYQVTQFGKPVTLSCSQTLNHNVMYWYQQKSSQAPKLLFHYYDKDFNNEADTPDNFQSRRPNTSFCFLDIRSPGLGDTAMYLCATRMVGGPVGYTFGSGTRLTVV.

V is TRBV29-1 and J is TRBJ2-3, with D perhaps matching TRBD1 (5 bases). The CDR3 extends over 12 amino acids. V lost 6 bases and J lost 6, with 13 bases in between. CDR1 is SQVTM and CDR2 is ANQGSEA in the germline V gene. CDR3 sequence reads: CSVQGGTDTQYF. The CDR3 nucleotides are TGCAGCGTCCAGGGTGGAACGGATACGCAGTATTTT.

The CDR3 sequence: CASSYGGIPNYGYTF. The CDR3 nucleotides are TGTGCCAGCAGTTACGGAGGGATCCCTAACTATGGCTACACCTTC. V usage is TRBV6-2 or TRBV6-3 and J usage is TRBJ1-2; no clear D gene. Germline CDR1 is MNHEY and CDR2 is SVGEGT. With 2 bases removed from V and 0 bases from J, the gap between germline ends came to 10 bases. The CDR3 has 15 residues.

The chain links TRBV7-4 to TRBJ1-3; D may be TRBD1 (6 bases). The V end was cut by 5 bases, the J end by 1 base, with 12 bases between. This CDR3 region has 15 residues. CDR1 SGHVT and CDR2 SQSDAQ come from the germline V gene. The CDR3 loop reads CASSGDRPSGNTIYF. As DNA, the CDR3 is TGTGCCAGCAGCGGTGACAGGCCTTCTGGAAACACCATATATTTT.